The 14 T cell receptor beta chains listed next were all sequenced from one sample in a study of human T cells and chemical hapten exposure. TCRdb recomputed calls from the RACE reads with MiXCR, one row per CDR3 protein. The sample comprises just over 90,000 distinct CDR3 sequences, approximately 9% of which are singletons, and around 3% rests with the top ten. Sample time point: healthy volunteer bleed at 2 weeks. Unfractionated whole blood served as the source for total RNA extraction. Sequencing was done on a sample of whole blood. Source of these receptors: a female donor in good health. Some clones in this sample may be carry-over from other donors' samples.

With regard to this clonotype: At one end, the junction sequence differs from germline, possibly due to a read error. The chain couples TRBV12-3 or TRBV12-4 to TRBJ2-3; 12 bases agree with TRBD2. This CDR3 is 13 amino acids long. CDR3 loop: CATRLAGVETRYF. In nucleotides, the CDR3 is TGTGCCACCAGACTAGCGGGAGTGGAGACGCGGTATTTT.

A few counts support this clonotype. CDR3 in DNA: TGTGCCAGCAGTACCCACGGGACAGGGGTTGAAGCTTTCTTT. This translates into CASSTHGTGVEAFF. The chain carries TRBV27 and TRBJ1-1; 10 nucleotides line up with TRBD1. This CDR3 region has 14 residues. Trimming took 5 bases from V and 7 from J; bases not matched to a gene: 7. CDR1 is MNHEY and CDR2 is SMNVEV in the germline V gene (reference sequence).

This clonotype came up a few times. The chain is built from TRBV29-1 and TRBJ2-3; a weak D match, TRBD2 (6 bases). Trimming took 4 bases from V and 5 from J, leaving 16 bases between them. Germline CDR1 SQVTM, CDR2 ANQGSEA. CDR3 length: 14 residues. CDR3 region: CSVGGGARIDTQYF. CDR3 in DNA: TGCAGCGTTGGAGGAGGGGCTCGCATAGATACGCAGTATTTT.

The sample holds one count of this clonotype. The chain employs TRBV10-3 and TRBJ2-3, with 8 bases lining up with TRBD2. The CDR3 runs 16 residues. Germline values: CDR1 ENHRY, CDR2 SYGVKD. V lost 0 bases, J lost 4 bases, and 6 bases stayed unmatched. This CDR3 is CAISESRSGRPDTQYF. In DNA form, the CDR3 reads TGTGCCATCAGTGAGTCGAGGAGCGGGAGACCAGATACGCAGTATTTT.

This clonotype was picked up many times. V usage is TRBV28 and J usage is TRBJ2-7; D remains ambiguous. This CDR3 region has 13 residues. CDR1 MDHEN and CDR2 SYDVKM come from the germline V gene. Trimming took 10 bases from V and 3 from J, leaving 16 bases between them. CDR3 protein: CATFSPADYEQYF. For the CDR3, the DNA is TGTGCCACCTTTTCCCCGGCCGACTACGAGCAGTACTTC.

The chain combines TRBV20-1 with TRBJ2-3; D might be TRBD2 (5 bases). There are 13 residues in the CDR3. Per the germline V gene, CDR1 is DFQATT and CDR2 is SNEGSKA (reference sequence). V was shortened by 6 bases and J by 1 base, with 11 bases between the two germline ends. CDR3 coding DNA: TGCAGTGCCCCTAGGAGGCGCACAGATACGCAGTATTTT. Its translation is CSAPRRRTDTQYF.

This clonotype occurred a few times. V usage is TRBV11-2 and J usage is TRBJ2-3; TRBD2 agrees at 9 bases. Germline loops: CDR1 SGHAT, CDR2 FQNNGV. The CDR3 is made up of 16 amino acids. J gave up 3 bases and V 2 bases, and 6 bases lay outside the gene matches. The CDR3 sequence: CASSLLGAGGTDTQYF. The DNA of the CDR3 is TGTGCCAGCAGCTTACTGGGAGCGGGAGGTACAGATACGCAGTATTTT.

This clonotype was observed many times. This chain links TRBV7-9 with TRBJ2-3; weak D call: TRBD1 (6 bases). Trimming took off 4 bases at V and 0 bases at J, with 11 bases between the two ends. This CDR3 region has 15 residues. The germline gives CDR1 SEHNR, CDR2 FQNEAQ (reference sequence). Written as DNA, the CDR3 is TGTGCCAGCAGCTCGGGACAACCAAGCACAGATACGCAGTATTTT. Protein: CASSSGQPSTDTQYF.

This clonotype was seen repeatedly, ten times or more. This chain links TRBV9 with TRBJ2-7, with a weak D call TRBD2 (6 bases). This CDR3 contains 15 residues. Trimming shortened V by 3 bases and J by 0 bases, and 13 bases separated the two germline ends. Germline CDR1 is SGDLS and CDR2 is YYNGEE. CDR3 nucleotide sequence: TGTGCCAGCAGCGAGCGGGCGGGAAGCTCCTACGAGCAGTACTTC. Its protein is CASSERAGSSYEQYF.

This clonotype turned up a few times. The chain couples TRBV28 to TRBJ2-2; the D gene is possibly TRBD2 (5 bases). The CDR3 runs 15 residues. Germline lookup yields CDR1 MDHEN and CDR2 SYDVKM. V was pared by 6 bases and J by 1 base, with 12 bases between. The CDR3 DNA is TGTGCCAGCAGGTGGGAGCGGATGAACACCGGGGAGCTGTTTTTT. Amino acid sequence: CASRWERMNTGELFF.

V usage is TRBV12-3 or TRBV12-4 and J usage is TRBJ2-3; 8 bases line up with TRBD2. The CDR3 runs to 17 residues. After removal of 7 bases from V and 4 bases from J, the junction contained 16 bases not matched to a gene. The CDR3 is CASTLTRRSGSPDTQYF. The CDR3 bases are TGTGCCAGCACCCTGACTCGGAGAAGCGGGAGCCCAGATACGCAGTATTTT.

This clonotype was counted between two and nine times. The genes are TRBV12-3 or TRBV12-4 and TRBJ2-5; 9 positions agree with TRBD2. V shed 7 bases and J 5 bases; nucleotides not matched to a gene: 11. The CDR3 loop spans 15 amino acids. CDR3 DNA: TGTGCCAGCACCATTAGCGGGAGCGCCGTCGAGACCCAGTACTTC. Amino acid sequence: CASTISGSAVETQYF.

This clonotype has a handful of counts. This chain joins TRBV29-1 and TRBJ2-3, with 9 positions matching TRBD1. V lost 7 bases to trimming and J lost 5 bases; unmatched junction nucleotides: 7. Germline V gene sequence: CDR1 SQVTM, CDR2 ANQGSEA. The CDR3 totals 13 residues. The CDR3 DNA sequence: TGCAGCGGGGTGACAGGGGGTAGAGATACGCAGTATTTT. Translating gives CSGVTGGRDTQYF.

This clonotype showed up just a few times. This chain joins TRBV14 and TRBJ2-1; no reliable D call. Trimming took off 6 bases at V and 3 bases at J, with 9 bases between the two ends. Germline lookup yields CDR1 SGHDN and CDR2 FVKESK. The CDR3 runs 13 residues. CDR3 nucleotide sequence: TGTGCCAGCAGGTCGGGCATCTACAATGAGCAGTTCTTC. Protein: CASRSGIYNEQFF.